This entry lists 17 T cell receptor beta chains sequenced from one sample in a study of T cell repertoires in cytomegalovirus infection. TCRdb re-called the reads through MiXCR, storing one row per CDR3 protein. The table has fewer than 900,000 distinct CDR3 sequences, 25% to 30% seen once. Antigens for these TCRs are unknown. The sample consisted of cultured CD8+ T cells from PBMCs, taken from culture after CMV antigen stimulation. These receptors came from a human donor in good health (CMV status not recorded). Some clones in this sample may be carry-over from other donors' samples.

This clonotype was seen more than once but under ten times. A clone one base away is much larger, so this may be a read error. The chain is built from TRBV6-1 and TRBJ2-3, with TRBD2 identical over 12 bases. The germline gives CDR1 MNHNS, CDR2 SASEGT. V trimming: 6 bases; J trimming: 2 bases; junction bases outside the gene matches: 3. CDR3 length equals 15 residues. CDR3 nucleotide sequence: TGTGCCAGCAGCCGACTAGCGGGGGACACAGATACGCAGTATTTT. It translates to CASSRLAGDTDTQYF.

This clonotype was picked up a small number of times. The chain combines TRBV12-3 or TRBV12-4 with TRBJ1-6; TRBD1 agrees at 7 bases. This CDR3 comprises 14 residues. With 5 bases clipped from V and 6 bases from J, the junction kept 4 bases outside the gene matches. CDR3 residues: CASSGQVFNSPLHF. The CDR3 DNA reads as TGTGCCAGCAGTGGACAGGTGTTTAATTCACCCCTCCACTTT.

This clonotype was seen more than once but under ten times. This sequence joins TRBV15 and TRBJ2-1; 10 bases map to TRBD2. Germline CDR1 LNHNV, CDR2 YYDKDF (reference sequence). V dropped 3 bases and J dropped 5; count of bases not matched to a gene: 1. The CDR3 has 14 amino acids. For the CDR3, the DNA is TGTGCCACCAGCAGCAGCGGGGGGGACAATGAGCAGTTCTTC. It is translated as CATSSSGGDNEQFF.

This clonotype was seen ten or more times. CDR3 sequence: CASSLKPGQGYEQYV. The CDR3 DNA reads TGTGCCAGCAGCTTGAAACCGGGACAGGGATACGAGCAGTACGTC. The chain uses TRBV7-8 and TRBJ2-7; 9 positions match TRBD1. CDR3 length equals 15 residues. Germline CDR1 reads SGHVS; CDR2 reads FQNEAQ. The trim removed 3 bases at V and 4 bases at J, leaving 7 bases unmatched.

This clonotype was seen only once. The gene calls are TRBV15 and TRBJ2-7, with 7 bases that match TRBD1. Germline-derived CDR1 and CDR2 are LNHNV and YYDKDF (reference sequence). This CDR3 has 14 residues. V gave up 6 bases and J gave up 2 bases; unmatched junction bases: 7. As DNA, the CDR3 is TGTGCCACCAGTCGGACAGGTATCACCTACGAGCAGTACGTC. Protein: CATSRTGITYEQYV.

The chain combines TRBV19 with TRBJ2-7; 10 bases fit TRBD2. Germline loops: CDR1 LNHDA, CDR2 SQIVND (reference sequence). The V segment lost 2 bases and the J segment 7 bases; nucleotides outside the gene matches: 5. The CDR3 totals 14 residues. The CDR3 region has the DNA TGTGCCAGTAGTATACTAGCGGGGGTTGGGGAGCAGTACTTC. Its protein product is CASSILAGVGEQYF.

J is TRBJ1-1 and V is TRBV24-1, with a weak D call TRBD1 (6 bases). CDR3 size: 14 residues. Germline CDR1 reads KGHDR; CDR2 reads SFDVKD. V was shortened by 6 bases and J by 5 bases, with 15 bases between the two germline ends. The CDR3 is CATSQGGPGTEAFF. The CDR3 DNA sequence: TGTGCCACCAGTCAAGGGGGGCCAGGGACTGAAGCTTTCTTT.

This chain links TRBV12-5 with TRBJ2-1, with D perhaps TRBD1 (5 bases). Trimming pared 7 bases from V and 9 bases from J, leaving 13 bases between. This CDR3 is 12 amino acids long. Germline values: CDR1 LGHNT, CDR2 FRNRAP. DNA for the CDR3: TGTGCTAGTGCCAAAAAGGGGTTTGAGCAGTTCTTC. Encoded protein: CASAKKGFEQFF.

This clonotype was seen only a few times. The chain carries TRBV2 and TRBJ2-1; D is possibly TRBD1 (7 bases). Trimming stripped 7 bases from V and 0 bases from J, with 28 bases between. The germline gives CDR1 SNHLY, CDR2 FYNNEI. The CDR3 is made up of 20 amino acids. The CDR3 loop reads CASTNSKGGPGQSSYNEQFF. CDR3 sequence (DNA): TGTGCCAGCACTAACTCTAAGGGGGGACCGGGACAGAGCTCCTACAATGAGCAGTTCTTC. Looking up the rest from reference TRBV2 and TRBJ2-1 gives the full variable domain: EPEVTQTPSHQVTQMGQEVILRCVPISNHLYFYWYRQILGQKVEFLVSFYNNEISEKSEIFDDQFSVERPDGSNFTLKIRSTKLEDSAMYFCASTNSKGGPGQSSYNEQFFGPGTRLTVL.

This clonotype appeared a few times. The CDR3: CSASHWEDEQYF. For the CDR3, the DNA is TGCAGCGCGTCGCACTGGGAGGACGAGCAGTACTTC. The V and J genes are TRBV29-1 and TRBJ2-7; D possibly corresponds to TRBD2 (6 bases). CDR1 is SQVTM, CDR2 ANQGSEA, per germline. CDR3 size: 12 residues. Trimming cost V 7 bases and J 5 bases, with 15 bases left between them.

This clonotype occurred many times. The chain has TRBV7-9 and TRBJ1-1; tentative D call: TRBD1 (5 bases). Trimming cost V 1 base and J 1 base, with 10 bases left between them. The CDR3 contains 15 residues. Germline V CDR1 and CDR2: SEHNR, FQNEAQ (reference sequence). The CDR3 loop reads CASSLVGAANTEAFF. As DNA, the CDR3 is TGTGCCAGCAGCTTAGTAGGGGCGGCGAACACTGAAGCTTTCTTT.

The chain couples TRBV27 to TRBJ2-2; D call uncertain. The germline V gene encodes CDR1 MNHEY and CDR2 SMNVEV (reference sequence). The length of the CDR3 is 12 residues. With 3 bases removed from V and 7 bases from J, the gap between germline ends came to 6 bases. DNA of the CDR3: TGTGCCAGCAGTTTTTGGAGCGGGGAGCTGTTTTTT. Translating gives CASSFWSGELFF.

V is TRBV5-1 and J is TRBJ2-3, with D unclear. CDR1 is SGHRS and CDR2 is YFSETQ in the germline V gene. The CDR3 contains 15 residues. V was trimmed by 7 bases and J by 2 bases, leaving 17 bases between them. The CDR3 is CASPGPTDPTDTQYF. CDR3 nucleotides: TGCGCCAGCCCAGGACCGACGGATCCCACAGATACGCAGTATTTT.

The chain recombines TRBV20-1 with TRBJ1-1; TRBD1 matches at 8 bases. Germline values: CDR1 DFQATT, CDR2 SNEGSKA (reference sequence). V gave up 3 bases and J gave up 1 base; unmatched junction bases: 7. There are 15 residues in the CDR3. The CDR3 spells CSASPDRGSNTEAFF. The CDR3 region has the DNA TGCAGTGCTAGCCCCGACAGGGGATCGAACACTGAAGCTTTCTTT.

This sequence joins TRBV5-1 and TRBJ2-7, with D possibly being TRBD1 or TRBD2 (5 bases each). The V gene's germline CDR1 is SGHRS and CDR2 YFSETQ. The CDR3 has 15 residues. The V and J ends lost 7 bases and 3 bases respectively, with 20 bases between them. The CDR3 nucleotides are TGCGCCAGCCACGAATCAGGGACGGGGAACTACGAGCAGTACTTC. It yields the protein CASHESGTGNYEQYF.

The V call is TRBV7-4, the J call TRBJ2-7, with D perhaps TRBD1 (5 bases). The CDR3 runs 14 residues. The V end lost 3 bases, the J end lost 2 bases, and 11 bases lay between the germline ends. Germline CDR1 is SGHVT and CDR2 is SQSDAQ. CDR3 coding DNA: TGTGCCAGCAGCTTTGTCGACAGAACCTACGAGCAGTACTTC. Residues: CASSFVDRTYEQYF.

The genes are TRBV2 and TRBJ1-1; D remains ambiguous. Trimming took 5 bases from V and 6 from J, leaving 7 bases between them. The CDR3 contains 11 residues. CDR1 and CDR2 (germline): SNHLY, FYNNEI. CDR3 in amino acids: CASSSRSEAFF. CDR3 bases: TGTGCCAGCAGTTCCAGGTCTGAAGCTTTCTTT.